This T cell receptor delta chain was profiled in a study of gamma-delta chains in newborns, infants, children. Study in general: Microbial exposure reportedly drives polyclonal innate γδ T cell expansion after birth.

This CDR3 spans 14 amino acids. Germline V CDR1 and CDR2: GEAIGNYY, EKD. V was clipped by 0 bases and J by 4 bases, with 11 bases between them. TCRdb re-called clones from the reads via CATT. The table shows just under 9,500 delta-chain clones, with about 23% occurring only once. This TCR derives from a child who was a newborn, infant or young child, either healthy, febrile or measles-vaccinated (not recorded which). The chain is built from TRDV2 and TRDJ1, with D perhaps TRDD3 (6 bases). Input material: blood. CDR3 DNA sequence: TGTGCCTGTGACACCTGGGGGGAAGACGATAAACTCATCTTT. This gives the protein CACDTWGEDDKLIF.